This TCR beta chain was retrieved from a study of shared clonotypes between healthy human individuals. Overall study results and limits: Non-shared clonotypes were found to have lower generation probabilities than the clonotypes that were shared by all four of the sorted-subset donors.

The CDR3 loop spans 16 amino acids. Germline CDR1 and CDR2: MNHEY and SVGAGI. Trimming took off 0 bases at V and 4 bases at J, with 14 bases between the two ends. It was at deep level that the assay was run. The table came from immunoSEQ multiplex PCR; TCRdb's copy has only in-frame clones and leaves some out. The sample lists 1,100,000 or so clones; 75% to 85% were seen once. To note about this clone: Its cognate antigen is unknown.

The receptor's source is a young man in good health. Some clones in this sample may be carry-over from other donors' samples. Sequencing used memory CD4+ T cells from PBMCs. The subset: CD45RA-negative fraction. The V and J genes are TRBV6-5 and TRBJ2-3; the D gene is possibly TRBD2 (5 bases). The CDR3 loop reads CASSYSMDWGPDTQYF. In DNA, the CDR3 is TGTGCCAGCAGTTACTCGATGGACTGGGGTCCAGATACGCAGTATTTT.